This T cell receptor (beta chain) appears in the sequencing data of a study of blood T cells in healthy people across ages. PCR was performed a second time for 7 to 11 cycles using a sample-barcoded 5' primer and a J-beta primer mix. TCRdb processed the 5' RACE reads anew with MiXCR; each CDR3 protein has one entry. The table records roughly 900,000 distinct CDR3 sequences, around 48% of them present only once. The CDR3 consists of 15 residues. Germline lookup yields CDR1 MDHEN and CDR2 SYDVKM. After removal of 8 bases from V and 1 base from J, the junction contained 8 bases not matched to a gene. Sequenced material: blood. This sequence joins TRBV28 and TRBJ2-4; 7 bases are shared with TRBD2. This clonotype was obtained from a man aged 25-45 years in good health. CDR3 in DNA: TGTGCCAGCCAATCGGGAGGTCTCGCCAAAAACATTCAGTACTTC. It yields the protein CASQSGGLAKNIQYF.